These 2 T cell receptor beta chains were all obtained from the same sample, sequenced in a study of cytomegalovirus exposure and HLA in healthy donors. Vbeta (60) and Jbeta (13) primers were used in the PCR. Profiling relied on immunoSEQ multiplex PCR, and the TCRdb table lists in-frame clones only, not all of them. The sample lists over 75,000 clones, around 76% occurring once. What was sequenced was PBMCs. The receptor set was obtained from a man aged 40-50 years in good health and CMV-seropositive.

This clone was seen only once. V usage is TRBV10-3 and J usage is TRBJ2-7, with D perhaps matching TRBD1 (6 bases). Germline CDR1 and CDR2: ENHRY and SYGVKD. V lost 9 bases and J lost 1, with 10 bases in between. The CDR3 extends over 12 amino acids. The CDR3 region is CAMATGSYEQYF. CDR3 in DNA: TGTGCCATGGCTACAGGGTCCTACGAGCAGTACTTC.

J is TRBJ2-1 and V is TRBV6-5; the match to TRBD2 covers 7 bases. V trimming: 2 bases; J trimming: 9 bases; junction bases outside the gene matches: 4. The CDR3 spans 13 residues. Per the germline V gene, CDR1 is MNHEY and CDR2 is SVGAGI. The CDR3 spells CASSYGASGEQFF. The CDR3 DNA is TGTGCCAGCAGTTACGGCGCTAGCGGTGAGCAGTTCTTC.